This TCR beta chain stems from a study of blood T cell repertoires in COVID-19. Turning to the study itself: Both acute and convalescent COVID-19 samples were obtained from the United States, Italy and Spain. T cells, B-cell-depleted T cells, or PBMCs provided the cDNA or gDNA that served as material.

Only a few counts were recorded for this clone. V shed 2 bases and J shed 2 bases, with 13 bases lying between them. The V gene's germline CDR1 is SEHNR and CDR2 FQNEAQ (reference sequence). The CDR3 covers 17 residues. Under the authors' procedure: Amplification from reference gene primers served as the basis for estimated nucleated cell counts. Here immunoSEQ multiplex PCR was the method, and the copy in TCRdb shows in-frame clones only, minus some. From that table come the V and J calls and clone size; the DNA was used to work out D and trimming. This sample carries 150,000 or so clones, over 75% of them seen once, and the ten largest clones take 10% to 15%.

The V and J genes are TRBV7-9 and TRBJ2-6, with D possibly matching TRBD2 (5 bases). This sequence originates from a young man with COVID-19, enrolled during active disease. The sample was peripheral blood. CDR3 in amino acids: CASSLTGVAPGANVLTF. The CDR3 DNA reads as TGTGCCAGCAGCTTAACCGGGGTAGCCCCTGGGGCCAACGTCCTGACTTTC.